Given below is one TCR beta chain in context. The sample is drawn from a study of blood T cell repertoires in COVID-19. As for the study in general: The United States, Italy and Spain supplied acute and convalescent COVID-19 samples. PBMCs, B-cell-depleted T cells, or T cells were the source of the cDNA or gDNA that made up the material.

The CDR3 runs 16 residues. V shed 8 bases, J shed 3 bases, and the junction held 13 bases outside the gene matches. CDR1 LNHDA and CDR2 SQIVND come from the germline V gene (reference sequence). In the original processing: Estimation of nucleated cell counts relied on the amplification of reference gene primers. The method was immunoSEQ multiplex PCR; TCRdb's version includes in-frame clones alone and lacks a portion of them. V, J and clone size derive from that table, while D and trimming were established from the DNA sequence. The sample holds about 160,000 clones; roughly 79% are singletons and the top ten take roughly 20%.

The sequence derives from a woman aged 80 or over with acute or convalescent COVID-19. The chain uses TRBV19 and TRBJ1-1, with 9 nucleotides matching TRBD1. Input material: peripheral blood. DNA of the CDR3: TGTGCCAGTGGGAGACAGGGGGAGGGAATGGACACTGAAGCTTTCTTT. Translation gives CASGRQGEGMDTEAFF.